This TCR beta chain stems from a study of blood T cell repertoires in COVID-19. Method: immunoSEQ multiplex PCR; TCRdb's copy keeps in-frame clones and lacks some. The sample records about 200,000 clones, under 90% being singletons. The germline V and J ends were trimmed by 6 bases and 0 bases, with 15 bases remaining between them. The CDR3 covers 14 residues. Germline V CDR1 and CDR2: SQVTM, ANQGSEA. The origin of this receptor is a man between 60 and 75 years old with acute or convalescent COVID-19. This sequence joins TRBV29-1 and TRBJ2-7; perhaps TRBD2 as D (5 bases). Sequencing was performed on peripheral blood. The CDR3 reads CSVDPTGSSYEQYF. The CDR3, as DNA: TGCAGCGTAGACCCGACGGGAAGCTCCTACGAGCAGTACTTC.